What follows is one T cell receptor (beta chain) and its context. The antigen remains undetermined. Its ends do not fully match the called genes, so a read error is possible. The source of the sample is a study of tumor and adjacent non-tumor tissue in lung cancer. Whole-study context: Stage I to III disease affected 9 to 10 men and about five women aged about 30 to 76.

RNA was extracted from bulk tissue without any cell sorting. This non-tumor lung sample came from over 3 cm beyond the tumor edge. Donors were chemotherapy-naive, newly diagnosed lung cancer surgical patients in China, August–November 2014. Study results and caveats: Significantly higher TCR diversity was found in tumor than normal lung. Normal lung showed higher cumulative top 100 clone frequency than tumor.

Three rounds of nested PCR, following a modified ARM-PCR protocol, produced the TCRbeta library. Each CDR3 protein is one row after TCRdb ran MiXCR on the multiplex PCR reads. The sample has 70,000 to 90,000 distinct CDR3 sequences, 80% to 90% seen once. Sequencing was done on a sample of distant non-tumor lung tissue. The sequence came from a man aged 55-75 years with non-small cell lung cancer.

The CDR3 here is CTSSLVYTGKWGQPQHF. DNA of the CDR3: TGTACCAGCAGTTTAGTTTACACGGGGAAATGGGGTCAGCCCCAGCATTTT. This chain connects TRBV28 to TRBJ1-5; D unresolved. CDR1 is MDHEN and CDR2 is SYDVKM in the germline V gene. This CDR3 comprises 17 residues.